These T cell receptor beta chains were read from a single sample in a study of blood T cell repertoires in COVID-19. Some clones are missing from TCRdb's copy, which holds only in-frame ones; the method was immunoSEQ multiplex PCR. The sample lists about 210,000 clones, around 86% occurring once. The sequenced material came from PBMCs or T cells enriched from blood (not recorded which). The receptor set was obtained from a man aged 30-40 years in a cohort exposed to, infected with or recovered from COVID-19 (not recorded which). The CDR3 runs from the conserved cysteine through the conserved F or W. Each record gives: V gene, clone size, D gene, J gene, CDR3 protein, CDR3 DNA. A D gene is named only where the DNA matches it firmly. For some rows the clone size is stated as once, few or many, or as a class when expanded; others skip it.

TRBV7-2	NA	NA	TRBJ2-5	CASSLAAVSGQETQYF	TGTGCCAGCAGCTTAGCAGCTGTTAGCGGCCAAGAGACCCAGTACTTC
TRBV7-2	few	NA	TRBJ2-2	CASSFPGVVTGELFF	TGTGCCAGCAGCTTTCCAGGGGTGGTTACCGGGGAGCTGTTTTTT
TRBV9	NA	NA	TRBJ2-3	CASSVVYFVLASTDTQYF	TGTGCCAGCAGCGTAGTCTATTTTGTTCTAGCTAGCACAGATACGCAGTATTTT
TRBV21-1	once	NA	TRBJ2-2	CASSRVRQVNTGELFF	TGTGCCAGCAGCAGGGTGAGACAGGTGAACACCGGGGAGCTGTTTTTT
TRBV29-1	NA	NA	TRBJ1-2	CSAGTGQRSNYGYTF	TGCAGCGCCGGGACGGGACAACGAAGCAACTATGGCTACACCTTC
TRBV19	NA	NA	TRBJ1-1	CASSIQGGRNTEAFF	TGTGCCAGTAGTATACAAGGGGGTAGGAACACTGAAGCTTTCTTT
TRBV7-9	NA	NA	TRBJ2-7	CASSLAGGEQYF	TGTGCCAGCAGCTTAGCGGGGGGCGAGCAGTACTTC
TRBV5-4	NA	TRBD2	TRBJ2-4	CASSLDGGKPGRKNIQYF	TGTGCCAGCAGCTTGGACGGGGGGAAACCGGGACGCAAAAACATTCAGTACTTC
TRBV2	NA	NA	TRBJ2-2	CASGGLAVAGELFF	TGTGCCAGCGGAGGGCTAGCCGTCGCCGGGGAGCTGTTTTTT
TRBV4-2	NA	TRBD2	TRBJ2-2	CASSQLAGGGNVGELFF	TGTGCCAGCAGCCAACTAGCGGGAGGGGGGAATGTCGGGGAGCTGTTTTTT
TRBV7-9	NA	NA	TRBJ1-5	CASSSFGENQPQHF	TGTGCCAGCAGCTCCTTTGGGGAGAATCAGCCCCAGCATTTT
TRBV19	NA	NA	TRBJ1-2	CASSNSERTNYGYTF	TGTGCCAGTAGTAACTCGGAGCGGACTAACTATGGCTACACCTTC
TRBV27	NA	TRBD1	TRBJ1-1	CASTPGGKNTEAFF	TGTGCCAGCACCCCAGGGGGCAAGAACACTGAAGCTTTCTTT
TRBV7-2	NA	TRBD1	TRBJ2-1	CASSLAGRDRSYNEQFF	TGTGCCAGCAGCTTAGCGGGGCGGGACAGGTCCTACAATGAGCAGTTCTTC
TRBV18	once	NA	TRBJ1-5	CASSPTGQNSNQPQHF	TGTGCCAGCTCACCCACAGGACAGAATAGCAATCAGCCCCAGCATTTT
TRBV7-9	NA	TRBD1	TRBJ2-1	CASRVAGQVYNEQFF	TGTGCCAGCAGGGTGGCTGGACAGGTCTACAATGAGCAGTTCTTC
TRBV6-5	NA	TRBD1	TRBJ1-1	CASSFTGGTEAFF	TGTGCCAGCAGTTTTACAGGGGGCACTGAAGCTTTCTTT
TRBV11-3	NA	TRBD1	TRBJ2-1	CASSFGTGTRSDEQFF	TGTGCCAGCAGCTTCGGGACAGGAACTAGGTCGGATGAGCAGTTCTTC
TRBV3-1/TRBV3-2	few	NA	TRBJ1-2	CASSQDYNGEGYGYTF	TGTGCCAGCAGCCAAGATTATAATGGGGAGGGCTATGGCTACACCTTC
TRBV27	NA	NA	TRBJ1-4	CASSPGTTNEKLFF	TGTGCCAGCAGTCCCGGGACTACTAATGAAAAACTGTTTTTT
TRBV5-6	few	NA	TRBJ1-2	CASSLAGDYGYTF	TGTGCCAGCAGCTTGGCAGGCGACTATGGCTACACCTTC
TRBV6-2/TRBV6-3	NA	NA	TRBJ1-2	CASSRPFRAAGGYTF	TGTGCCAGCAGTAGACCATTCAGAGCAGCGGGAGGCTACACCTTC
TRBV29-1	NA	NA	TRBJ1-3	CSVGTGGNTIYF	TGCAGCGTTGGTACAGGGGGAAACACCATATATTTT
TRBV5-4	NA	NA	TRBJ2-7	CASSLGGGPGEQYF	TGTGCCAGCAGCTTGGGCGGAGGGCCGGGTGAGCAGTACTTC
TRBV9	NA	NA	TRBJ2-3	CASSPDNSPYLDTQYF	TGTGCCAGCAGCCCAGACAACTCTCCCTATCTGGATACGCAGTATTTT
TRBV19	NA	TRBD1	TRBJ1-1	CASSFNRGNTEAFF	TGTGCCAGTAGTTTCAACAGGGGAAACACTGAAGCTTTCTTT
TRBV7-9	NA	TRBD1	TRBJ1-2	CASSFLSQGVLFNYGYTF	TGTGCCAGCAGCTTTCTCAGTCAGGGGGTGCTTTTCAACTATGGCTACACCTTC
TRBV7-9	once	TRBD1	TRBJ2-7	CASSGGTGLNEQYF	TGTGCCAGCAGCGGCGGGACAGGGCTCAACGAGCAGTACTTC
TRBV9	once	TRBD2	TRBJ2-1	CASSIGGSYNEQFF	TGTGCCAGCAGCATCGGCGGGAGCTACAATGAGCAGTTCTTC
TRBV19	NA	TRBD2	TRBJ2-7	CASSYRAGGGEQYF	TGTGCCAGTAGCTATCGAGCGGGAGGAGGTGAGCAGTACTTC
TRBV3-1/TRBV3-2	NA	NA	TRBJ1-2	CASSQEPGYGYTF	TGTGCCAGCAGCCAAGAACCGGGGTATGGCTACACCTTC
TRBV7-9	NA	NA	TRBJ2-7	CASSPQGNEQYF	TGTGCCAGCAGCCCCCAGGGTAACGAGCAGTACTTC
TRBV3-1/TRBV3-2	NA	TRBD1	TRBJ1-5	CASSRDRGSNQPQHF	TGTGCCAGCAGCCGAGACAGGGGTAGTAATCAGCCCCAGCATTTT
TRBV19	NA	NA	TRBJ1-1	CASRMQGNTEAFF	TGTGCCTCTCGGATGCAGGGGAACACTGAAGCTTTCTTT
TRBV10-2	few	NA	TRBJ1-2	CASSRYGRSNYGYTF	TGCGCCAGCAGTCGGTACGGGAGAAGTAACTATGGCTACACCTTC
TRBV7-2	NA	TRBD2	TRBJ2-4	CASSSGGGGKNIQYF	TGTGCCAGCAGCTCGGGGGGAGGAGGCAAAAACATTCAGTACTTC
TRBV28	NA	TRBD1	TRBJ1-2	CASRGQVDYGYTF	TGTGCCAGCAGGGGACAGGTCGATTATGGCTACACCTTC
TRBV6-6	NA	NA	TRBJ2-3	CATSRGLGNTDTQYF	TGTGCCACCTCACGCGGGCTAGGAAACACAGATACGCAGTATTTT
TRBV7-8	NA	NA	TRBJ1-2	CASSSHFIPEGGFNYGYTF	TGTGCCAGCAGCTCACATTTTATCCCAGAGGGGGGGTTCAACTATGGCTACACCTTC
TRBV27	NA	NA	TRBJ1-3	CASSPLDFSGNTIYF	TGTGCCAGCAGTCCCCTGGACTTCTCTGGAAACACCATATATTTT
TRBV14	NA	TRBD1	TRBJ1-3	CASSQGTGPSGNTIYF	TGTGCCAGCAGCCAGGGGACAGGGCCCTCTGGAAACACCATATATTTT
TRBV2	NA	NA	TRBJ1-2	CASRYMAGRIPHGYTF	TGTGCCAGCCGATATATGGCCGGGAGGATTCCGCATGGCTACACCTTC
TRBV28	NA	TRBD2	TRBJ2-1	CASSSLSLWREGHWIEQFF	TGTGCCAGCAGTTCCCTGAGCTTGTGGCGGGAGGGCCATTGGATTGAGCAGTTCTTC
TRBV29-1	NA	NA	TRBJ2-1	CSVNRVFNEQFF	TGCAGCGTGAACAGGGTGTTCAATGAGCAGTTCTTC
TRBV9	NA	TRBD2	TRBJ2-1	CASSDLAGGRDEQFF	TGTGCCAGCAGCGACCTAGCGGGAGGGAGAGATGAGCAGTTCTTC
TRBV24-1	NA	TRBD1	TRBJ1-5	CATSDFQQLNRGKSNQPQHF	TGTGCCACCAGTGATTTTCAACAACTTAACAGGGGAAAGAGCAATCAGCCCCAGCATTTT
TRBV27	NA	TRBD1	TRBJ2-2	CASSPRQGRILRDTGELFF	TGTGCCAGCAGTCCCCGACAGGGGAGAATACTGAGGGACACCGGGGAGCTGTTTTTT
TRBV5-1	once	TRBD1	TRBJ1-2	CASGTGGRYGYTF	TGCGCCAGCGGCACAGGGGGCCGCTATGGCTACACCTTC
TRBV27	NA	NA	TRBJ1-2	CASSLGSSVVSYTF	TGTGCCAGCAGTTTAGGCTCCTCAGTTGTCAGCTACACCTTC
TRBV6-5	NA	TRBD2	TRBJ2-1	CASSYLAGESNEQFF	TGTGCCAGCAGTTACCTGGCGGGAGAAAGCAATGAGCAGTTCTTC
TRBV7-2	NA	NA	TRBJ2-1	CASTPGLGRGNEQFF	TGTGCCAGCACCCCGGGATTGGGGAGGGGGAATGAGCAGTTCTTC
TRBV7-8	NA	NA	TRBJ1-6	CASSSSRGPFSPLHF	TGTGCCAGCAGCTCATCACGAGGTCCTTTTTCACCCCTCCACTTT
TRBV29-1	many	NA	TRBJ2-7	CSARLKDSLSYEQYF	TGCAGCGCCCGTCTTAAGGACAGCCTCTCCTACGAGCAGTACTTC
TRBV6-2/TRBV6-3	NA	NA	TRBJ2-7	CASSYGGGFSYEQYF	TGTGCCAGCAGTTACGGGGGCGGTTTCTCCTACGAGCAGTACTTC